Below are 2 T cell receptor beta chains sequenced from a single sample in a study of shared clonotypes between healthy human individuals. The table came from immunoSEQ multiplex PCR; TCRdb's copy has only in-frame clones and leaves some out. This table holds about 660,000 clones, over 65% found once. Sequenced: memory CD4+ T cells sorted from blood. Noted subset: CD45RA-negative fraction. The receptor set was obtained from a woman in her twenties or thirties in good health.

This clone was observed once. V gene TRBV19 combines with J gene TRBJ2-1; D unresolved. Germline CDR1 LNHDA, CDR2 SQIVND (reference sequence). The germline V and J ends were trimmed by 9 bases and 7 bases, with 19 bases remaining between them. CDR3 length equals 14 residues. CDR3 nucleotides: TGTGCCAGAGCCTTTTCGGGTTCATTGAATGAGCAGTTCTTC. The encoded protein is CARAFSGSLNEQFF.

CDR3 sequence reads: CASSRDVGSYNEQFF. The CDR3, as DNA: TGTGCCAGCAGCCGTGACGTAGGCTCCTACAATGAGCAGTTCTTC. The genes are TRBV14 and TRBJ2-1; D is unclear. The CDR3 is 15 amino acids. CDR1 and CDR2 (germline): SGHDN, FVKESK. Trimming cost V 4 bases and J 0 bases, with 10 bases left between them.